This T cell receptor beta chain derives from a study of glioma-infiltrating T cells. Broader study findings: Tissue-blood divergence was below expectation in non-neoplastic patients, above in gliomas. Tissue and blood shared very few CDR3 sequences.

The iRepertoire nested amplicon-rescue multiplex PCR amplified TCR alpha and beta CDR3s from RNA. Input was 100-400 ng of tissue mRNA or PBMC total RNA. TCRdb reprocessed the multiplex PCR reads via MiXCR and lists one record per CDR3 protein. The sample yields some 93,000 distinct CDR3 sequences, 35% to 45% seen once. Germline V gene data show CDR1 as KGHDR and CDR2 as SFDVKD. Trimming left V 3 bases short and J 6 bases short, with 10 bases between. The CDR3 sequence is 14 residues long. This clonotype was detected ten times or more. The antigen is unknown. The chain recombines TRBV24-1 with TRBJ2-2; unclear D gene. The TCR sequence derives from a human donor with low-grade glioma or glioblastoma, undergoing nonglioma brain surgery, or in good health (not recorded which). The sequenced material came from glioma tissue, nonneoplastic brain tissue, or PBMCs (not recorded which). DNA for the CDR3: TGTGCCACCAGTGATGCCCCCGTCGCCGGGGAGCTGTTTTTT. The encoded protein is CATSDAPVAGELFF.